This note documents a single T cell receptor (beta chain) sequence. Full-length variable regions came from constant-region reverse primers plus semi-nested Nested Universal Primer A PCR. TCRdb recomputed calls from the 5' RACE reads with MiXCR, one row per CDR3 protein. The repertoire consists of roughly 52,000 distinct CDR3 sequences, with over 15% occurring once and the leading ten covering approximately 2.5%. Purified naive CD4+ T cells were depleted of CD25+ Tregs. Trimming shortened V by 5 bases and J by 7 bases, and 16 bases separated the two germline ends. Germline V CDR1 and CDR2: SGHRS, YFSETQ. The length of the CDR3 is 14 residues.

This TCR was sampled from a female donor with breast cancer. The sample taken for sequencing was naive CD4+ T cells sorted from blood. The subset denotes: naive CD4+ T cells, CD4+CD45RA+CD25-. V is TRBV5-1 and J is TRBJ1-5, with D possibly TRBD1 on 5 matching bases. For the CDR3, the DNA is TGCGCCAGCAGGGAAGGTGGGGCGGGCCAGCCCCAGCATTTT. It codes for CASREGGAGQPQHF.